This paragraph covers one TCR beta chain sequence. Its specificity is not known. The sample is drawn from a study of blood T cells in healthy people across ages. Study details: Template switching caught about one barcoded beta molecule for each two T cells.

Then a second PCR, running roughly 7 to 11 cycles, was carried out with a sample-barcoded 5' primer and a J-beta primer mix. One entry per CDR3 protein, called by TCRdb with MiXCR from the 5' RACE reads. The sample records over 950,000 distinct CDR3 sequences, under 40% being singletons. Peripheral blood was drawn, approximately 9.4 milliliters per donor. Total RNA extracted from each sample amounted to at least 5.5 micrograms. General observations from the study: While age rose, TCR beta diversity per million T cells dropped in a roughly linear way.

Trimming cost V 7 bases and J 1 base; bases outside gene matches: 5. Germline-derived CDR1 and CDR2 are MDHEN and SYDVKM. This CDR3 is 15 amino acids long. The receptor was isolated from a man aged 18 to 29 in good health. The chain recombines TRBV28 with TRBJ2-2; TRBD1 matches 8 bases. The sequencing input was blood. The CDR3 DNA reads as TGTGCCAGCACTAAGGGGACAGGGAACACCGGGGAGCTGTTTTTT. Translation gives CASTKGTGNTGELFF.